This T cell receptor beta chain was recorded in a study of identical twins (dated by TCRdb to 2016 to 2018). Some background on the complete study: TCR alpha and beta repertoires from monozygotic twins, unrelated adults of various ages and cord blood were deep-sequenced to test whether fetal clonotypes persist. To rule out contamination, replicate twin experiments were performed at different times with different library preparation protocols. On the study overall, not on this receptor specifically: Zero-insertion analyses could be partly confounded by invariant T cells such as MAIT and iNKT, though diverse VJ usage argued against such confounding for most clonotypes. Out-of-frame TCR alpha sequences shared between twins showed an excess of low generation-probability sequences compared with coincidental sharing between unrelated individuals. In monozygotic twins, recombination models systematically underestimated out-of-frame TCR alpha sharing, but the models matched the sharing seen between unrelated individuals. Because the same donors could not be followed over many years, the conclusions depended on cross-sectional statistical analysis. Fewer insertions were carried by abundant cord blood beta clonotypes; a weaker similar trend was observed in young adult naive repertoires, while no such trend was observed in memory repertoires. The excess sharing between twins in beta out-of-frame sequences was weaker because fewer shared sequences reduced the signal-to-noise ratio.

Only healthy Caucasian donors were included. Three pairs of female monozygotic twins, all aged about 18 to 30 years, were included in the twin cohort. The RNA used for TCR libraries was isolated from peripheral blood mononuclear cells. Taken from cysteine to phenylalanine, the CDR3 has 14 residues. Only the CDR3 part of the read is kept: 42 bases, read in frame from the first base. V lost 0 bases and J lost 1 base; the stretch between them is 6 bases long. According to the germline V gene, CDR1 reads SGHAT and CDR2 reads FQNNGV. Receptor libraries were prepared by 5' RACE. These reads were obtained on an Illumina HiSeq 2000. Template switching added a universal primer binding site, and the final cDNA carried a unique molecular identifier that allowed TCR cDNA molecules to be counted accurately. First-strand cDNA for TCR alpha and beta chains was synthesized from specific primers in the conserved constant-segment region. Each cDNA library was double barcoded, with a SMART-Mk sample barcode plus Illumina barcodes, to control for contamination. TruSeq adapter sequences along with Illumina sample barcodes were introduced in two successive PCR steps. The TCR alpha and beta cDNA libraries were sequenced on the Illumina HiSeq platform using custom primers. Concerning the study's data processing: Raw reads were processed with MiGEC to extract unique molecular identifiers, and MiXCR was used to determine CDR3 positions. For each individual, recombination models were inferred using an EM algorithm with the repgenHMM and IGoR tools. The analysis of shared clonotypes was done with the tcR package in R, with sharing normalized by the product of cloneset sizes. To study raw recombination without the effects of thymic and clonal selection, out-of-frame nonproductive sequences were analyzed. In-frame beta chains were kept once TCRdb had trimmed the public reads at Q25 with fastp and called clones with MiXCR. Rows matching on CDR3 protein sequence are summarized as one entry with the most common DNA and genes. These V and J calls originate from TCRdb's pipeline instead of the authors' own analysis. In this sample the table shows approximately 700,000 distinct CDR3 sequences, 15% to 20% of which occur a single time. The top ten constitute 10% to 15% of the sample.

Concerning this clonotype: Its recognized antigen is unknown. Base qualities are not recorded, but no much larger clone differs from it by a single base.

These data also featured in a second study, about T cells expressing NK-cell markers. The second study reports: Three sorted T-cell subsets (CD3+CD56+NKG2C+, CD3+CD56+NKG2C- and CD3+CD56-NKG2C+) from about 8 donors had their TCR beta-chain repertoires profiled. Among the eight sequenced donors, seven were HCMV-seropositive and one was HCMV-seronegative. To restrict sorting to alphabetaTCR-expressing T cells, an anti-gammadeltaTCR antibody was added in several experiments. In roughly six donors, the dominant CD3+CD56+NKG2C+ clonotypes ranked among the top 10 CD8+ clonotypes, making up about 1.0-7.5% of CD8+ T cells. Those dominant clonotypes were again the most abundant among CD3+CD56-NKG2C+ cells in a handful of donors, at about 28.3-60.1%. Whether the expanded NKG2C-expressing T cell clones were specific for HCMV antigens remained unclear. The eight sequenced donors were randomly selected healthy volunteers, three men and five women. A commercial ELISA kit detecting HCMV-specific IgG in serum was used to determine HCMV serostatus. For a handful of donors, unsorted PBMC were also used to sequence bulk peripheral blood T-cell repertoires. Reads were demultiplexed and grouped by UMI with MIGEC, and clonotypes were assembled and quantified with MiTCR. Only TCR cDNA sequences supported by at least two reads were kept to exclude erroneous sequences. The tcR package was used for downstream repertoire analysis, and clonotypes were matched between fractions using CDR3 nucleotide sequence together with V segment. VDJmatch was used to annotate antigen specificity against VDJdb, with one amino acid substitution in CDR3 allowed.

The specimen sequenced was PBMCs. This clonotype was sampled from a woman aged 18-35 years in good health. This sequence uses TRBV11-2 and TRBJ2-5; the D gene cannot be named for sure. The nucleotide sequence is given as TGTGCCAGCAGCTTAGATCCCTTCCAAGAGACCCAGTACTTC. Its protein is CASSLDPFQETQYF. Reference TRBV11-2 and TRBJ2-5 proteins supply the regions before and after the CDR3; the full variable domain is: EAGVAQSPRYKIIEKRQSVAFWCNPISGHATLYWYQQILGQGPKLLIQFQNNGVVDDSQLPKDRFSAERLKGVDSTLKIQPAKLEDSAVYLCASSLDPFQETQYFGPGTRLLVL.